These T cell receptor beta chains were read from a single sample in a study of blood T cells in healthy people across ages. TCRdb re-analysed the 5' RACE reads in MiXCR, keeping a single row per CDR3 protein. The table lists about 1.4 million distinct CDR3 sequences, roughly 64% of them singletons. Sequencing was done on a sample of blood. These receptors all stem from a man aged 18 to 30 in good health. CDR3s include the opening cysteine and the closing phenylalanine or tryptophan.

V gene: TRBV5-1
J gene: TRBJ2-2
CDR3 protein: CASSVWTGNGELFF

V gene: TRBV10-3
J gene: TRBJ2-3
CDR3 protein: CAISFSGSTDTQYF

V gene: TRBV3-1
J gene: TRBJ2-3
CDR3 protein: CASLLGGEDTQYF

V gene: TRBV12-3/TRBV12-4
J gene: TRBJ1-6
CDR3 protein: CASSLGTGSSSPLHF

V gene: TRBV3-1
J gene: TRBJ2-5
CDR3 protein: CASSQGTSGSTTQYF

V gene: TRBV7-2
J gene: TRBJ1-1
CDR3 protein: CASSVGRRVTLAAREAFF

V gene: TRBV6-5
J gene: TRBJ2-1
CDR3 protein: CASSPTRTKSGEQFF

V gene: TRBV27
J gene: NA
CDR3 protein: CASSLIGGTYEQYF

V gene: TRBV7-9
J gene: TRBJ1-2
CDR3 protein: CASSLHKGYTF

V gene: TRBV7-2
J gene: TRBJ1-1
CDR3 protein: CASSAGVVANTEAFF

V gene: TRBV6-6
J gene: TRBJ1-1
CDR3 protein: CASSYRQVRFTEAFF

V gene: TRBV28
J gene: TRBJ2-5
CDR3 protein: CASSFRQPFETQYF

V gene: TRBV6-2/TRBV6-3
J gene: TRBJ2-4
CDR3 protein: CASSYSPGAKNIQYF

V gene: TRBV5-1
J gene: TRBJ2-1
CDR3 protein: CASSLVGAAPNEQFF

V gene: TRBV2
J gene: TRBJ2-3
CDR3 protein: CASSEFGTSGTDTQYF

V gene: TRBV5-1
J gene: TRBJ1-2
CDR3 protein: CASSLRTAANYGYTF

V gene: TRBV27
J gene: TRBJ2-3
CDR3 protein: CASSLTATAADTQYF

V gene: TRBV7-7
J gene: TRBJ2-3
CDR3 protein: CASSASGADTQYF

V gene: TRBV12-3/TRBV12-4
J gene: TRBJ2-1
CDR3 protein: CASSAFGLASDEQFF

V gene: TRBV6-5
J gene: TRBJ2-1
CDR3 protein: CASSYTGTSYNEQFF

V gene: TRBV9
J gene: TRBJ1-3
CDR3 protein: CASSRDGYSGNTIYF

V gene: TRBV11-2
J gene: TRBJ1-4
CDR3 protein: CASSLGRGRTTNEKLFF

V gene: TRBV29-1
J gene: TRBJ1-4
CDR3 protein: CSARYNEKLFF

V gene: TRBV7-9
J gene: TRBJ2-7
CDR3 protein: CASSHIRAGGQQYF

V gene: TRBV3-1
J gene: TRBJ1-4
CDR3 protein: CASSRQGALGGYEKLFF

V gene: TRBV27
J gene: TRBJ2-7
CDR3 protein: CASSLIQGATPEQYF

V gene: TRBV15
J gene: TRBJ2-1
CDR3 protein: CATGTSGIYEQFF

V gene: TRBV11-2
J gene: TRBJ1-5
CDR3 protein: CASSSNAFRNQPQHF

V gene: TRBV28
J gene: TRBJ2-1
CDR3 protein: CASSHPRGHEQFF

V gene: TRBV12-3/TRBV12-4
J gene: TRBJ1-5
CDR3 protein: CASSFAPGGNQPQHF

V gene: TRBV20-1
J gene: TRBJ1-4
CDR3 protein: CSASAGQEKLFF

V gene: TRBV27
J gene: TRBJ2-1
CDR3 protein: CASSSLAGGMNEQFF

V gene: TRBV7-2
J gene: TRBJ1-5
CDR3 protein: CASSLTGLGLLPQHF

V gene: TRBV29-1
J gene: TRBJ2-1
CDR3 protein: CSVFLTGWSGSEQFF

V gene: TRBV20-1
J gene: TRBJ2-7
CDR3 protein: CSARDPRATSYEQYF

V gene: TRBV28
J gene: TRBJ1-5
CDR3 protein: CASSTPGDNQPQHF

V gene: TRBV4-2
J gene: TRBJ2-6
CDR3 protein: CASSQDRWGRGPSGANVLTF

V gene: TRBV29-1
J gene: TRBJ2-7
CDR3 protein: CSIDRGRIYNERYF

V gene: TRBV7-9
J gene: TRBJ2-6
CDR3 protein: CASSLAIQGLAGANVLTF

V gene: TRBV29-1
J gene: TRBJ2-1
CDR3 protein: CSVWTGGYNEQFF

V gene: TRBV6-7
J gene: TRBJ2-5
CDR3 protein: CASKRRGFQETQYF

V gene: TRBV20-1
J gene: TRBJ1-4
CDR3 protein: CSASRRPINEKLFF

V gene: TRBV29-1
J gene: TRBJ2-1
CDR3 protein: CCVGLVNEQFF

V gene: TRBV6-5
J gene: TRBJ1-2
CDR3 protein: CASSYVRGASRGYTF

V gene: TRBV15
J gene: TRBJ1-1
CDR3 protein: CATSRDATDEAFF

V gene: TRBV6-2/TRBV6-3
J gene: TRBJ2-4
CDR3 protein: CASRGGQGYIQYF

V gene: TRBV27
J gene: TRBJ2-3
CDR3 protein: CASSSGQVNSDTQYF

V gene: TRBV4-1
J gene: TRBJ2-1
CDR3 protein: CASSQDVEVGDNEQFF

V gene: TRBV7-2
J gene: TRBJ1-6
CDR3 protein: CASSLAQGIISPLHF

V gene: TRBV2
J gene: TRBJ2-7
CDR3 protein: CASNRGGYEQYF